The rows below give T cell receptor beta chains drawn from one sample of a study of blood T cells in healthy people across ages. TCRdb passed the 5' RACE reads through MiXCR, listing each CDR3 protein once. This sample has roughly 1.5 million distinct CDR3 sequences, with around 40% found just once. Source material: blood. Every receptor here comes from a woman aged 18 to 35 in good health. CDR3s include the opening cysteine and the closing phenylalanine or tryptophan. D genes are given only for firm matches. Size tells how often a clone was seen (once, few, many) or the class of an expanded clone, and some rows leave it out.

J | size | D | V | DNA | CDR3
TRBJ2-1 | many | NA | TRBV5-4 | TGTGCCAGCAGCCCCACAGAGTACAATGAGCAGTTCTTC | CASSPTEYNEQFF
TRBJ2-1 | NA | TRBD1 | TRBV20-1 | TGCAGTGCGTCTCCCGGGACAGGGATCCCCGGTGAGCAGTTCTTC | CSASPGTGIPGEQFF
TRBJ2-1 | NA | TRBD2 | TRBV7-3 | TGTGCCAGCAGCCCAAAGGGCGGGAGGTCCTACAATGAGCAGTTCTTC | CASSPKGGRSYNEQFF
TRBJ2-3 | few | TRBD2 | TRBV12-3/TRBV12-4 | TGTGCCAGCAGTTCCCCTAGCGGGGGGGCGGATACGCAGTATTTT | CASSSPSGGADTQYF
TRBJ2-7 | few | NA | TRBV12-3/TRBV12-4 | TGTGCCAGCAGCACGGGACCTATCTCCTACGAGCAGTACTTC | CASSTGPISYEQYF
TRBJ1-5 | NA | NA | TRBV27 | TGTGCCAGCAATTTCCTGAATCAGCCCCAGCATTTT | CASNFLNQPQHF
TRBJ2-2 | NA | NA | TRBV6-6 | TGTGCCAGCTCCTACCTTCATGGGGAGCTGTTTTTT | CASSYLHGELFF
TRBJ2-3 | NA | TRBD1 | TRBV6-1 | TGTGCCAGCAGTGAGGGGACAGGGTTAGATACGCAGTATTTT | CASSEGTGLDTQYF
TRBJ2-2 | few | TRBD2 | TRBV2 | TGTGCCAGCAGTGGACCACTAGCGGGAGGATTTAACACCGGGGAGCTGTTTTTT | CASSGPLAGGFNTGELFF
TRBJ2-1 | few | TRBD2 | TRBV20-1 | TGCAGTGCCGCTGGGACTAGCGGGCTTAGATATGAGCAGTTCTTC | CSAAGTSGLRYEQFF
TRBJ2-1 | NA | NA | TRBV29-1 | TGCAGCGCGGAGATTCTCAATGAGCAGTTCTTT | CSAEILNEQFF
TRBJ1-2 | NA | NA | TRBV7-2 | TGTGCCAGCAGCTTAATGACAGCTACCTATGGCTACACCTTC | CASSLMTATYGYTF
TRBJ1-4 | NA | NA | TRBV5-4 | TGTGCCAGCAGCAGGGACATCGAGGAAAAACTGTTTTTT | CASSRDIEEKLFF
TRBJ1-1 | few | NA | TRBV5-1 | TGCGCCAGCAGCTGGGGGTTAGCGGACATCCCATACGAAGCTTTCTTT | CASSWGLADIPYEAFF
TRBJ2-7 | NA | NA | TRBV20-1 | TGCAGTGCTAGAGCCCCCGACCCGGGACAACTTTGTGTGCAGTACTTC | CSARAPDPGQLCVQYF
TRBJ2-1 | NA | NA | TRBV6-2/TRBV6-3 | TGTGCCAGCAGCCTAGTTCTGGGGGGCCATGAGCAGTTCTTC | CASSLVLGGHEQFF
TRBJ2-2 | NA | NA | TRBV6-4 | TGTGCCAGCTCGGACAAGAACACCGGGGAGCTGTTTTTT | CASSDKNTGELFF
TRBJ2-5 | NA | NA | TRBV4-1 | TGCGCCAGCAGCCAAGATCCAAAGTGGGGATGGGGGCAGTACTTC | CASSQDPKWGWGQYF
TRBJ1-2 | once | NA | TRBV20-1 | TGCAGTACCGCCGGTGGGACGCGCTACGGCTACACCTTC | CSTAGGTRYGYTF
TRBJ2-1 | few | TRBD2 | TRBV24-1 | TGTGCCACCAGCGTCGGGACTAGCGCCAACAATGAGCAGTTCTTC | CATSVGTSANNEQFF
TRBJ1-1 | NA | NA | TRBV6-2/TRBV6-3 | TGTGCCAGCAGGAGGGGGGTTCGGACTGAAGCTTTCTTT | CASRRGVRTEAFF
TRBJ1-2 | few | NA | TRBV27 | TGTGCCAGCAGTTTATCGCACAGGGCCGAGAGCTATGGCTACACCTTC | CASSLSHRAESYGYTF